These T cell receptor beta chains were read from a single sample in a study of neoadjuvant anti-PD-1 for oral cavity cancer. Sequencing was performed with immunoSEQ multiplex PCR; in TCRdb, only in-frame clones are kept and a portion is missing. The top ten clones hold under 7.5% of a sample with 9,500 to 15,000 clones, roughly 60% of them seen once. Here the sequenced sample was tumor tissue, taken before nivolumab (anti-PD-1) treatment. The receptors originated from a person aged 35-79 years with oral cavity squamous cell carcinoma. The donor label of this sample is uncertain. Both conserved end residues are part of each CDR3. Fields, in order: V gene, D gene, J gene, clone size, CDR3 DNA, CDR3 protein. A D gene is named only where the DNA matches it firmly. A clone size is listed for some rows: how often the clone was seen (once, few, many), or a class if it is expanded.

>TRBV5-1|TRBD2|TRBJ2-7|NA
TGCGCCAGCAGCCCGGGGGCTAGCGGGCCTCCCTACGAGCAGTACTTC
CASSPGASGPPYEQYF
>TRBV12-5|NA|TRBJ2-2|NA
TGTGCTAGTGGTTTGGCTTTCACCGGGGAGCTGTTTTTT
CASGLAFTGELFF
>TRBV27|NA|TRBJ1-6|few
TGTGCCAGCAGTTTTTGGCGGGAGGCCCTCCACTTT
CASSFWREALHF
>TRBV27|NA|TRBJ1-1|NA
TGTGCCAGCAGTTTATATCCTCCGCTCCGGGATCAGAACGCTGAAGCTTTCTTT
CASSLYPPLRDQNAEAFF
>TRBV5-4|NA|TRBJ1-2|once
TGTGCCAGCAGCCCCCGTGGGGGAAACTATGGCTACACCTTC
CASSPRGGNYGYTF
>TRBV6-1|NA|TRBJ2-7|NA
TGTGCCAGCAGCCAGGAGAGGGTTCCGACCTACGAGCAGTACTTC
CASSQERVPTYEQYF
>TRBV7-8|NA|TRBJ2-3|NA
TGTGCCAGCAGCACAAGAGATGGGAGCACAGATACGCAGTATTTT
CASSTRDGSTDTQYF
>TRBV4-1|TRBD1|TRBJ1-1|NA
TGCGCCAGCAGCCTTACCGACAGGGAGGCTTTCTTT
CASSLTDREAFF
>TRBV5-4|TRBD1|TRBJ2-7|NA
TGTGCCAGCAGCTTGGGGGCCGGGACAGGGACCTACGAGCAGTACTTC
CASSLGAGTGTYEQYF
>TRBV18|TRBD2|TRBJ2-7|NA
TGTGCCAGCTCACCAGGTCTAGCGGGGGGGTCCTACGAGCAGTACTTC
CASSPGLAGGSYEQYF
>TRBV5-6|TRBD2|TRBJ2-3|NA
TGTGCCAGCAGCTTCTCAGCGGGGGCGAGGGATACGCAGTATTTT
CASSFSAGARDTQYF
>TRBV6-1|NA|TRBJ2-4|NA
TGTGCCAGCAGTGAAGCGCGTCTGGTGGGTTCGCCCCCACCGATAAAGCCCAAAAACATTCAGTACTTC
CASSEARLVGSPPPIKPKNIQYF
>TRBV5-1|NA|TRBJ2-1|few
TGCGCCAGCAGCTTGAGGGACCCGGGCGGTGAGCAGTTCTTC
CASSLRDPGGEQFF